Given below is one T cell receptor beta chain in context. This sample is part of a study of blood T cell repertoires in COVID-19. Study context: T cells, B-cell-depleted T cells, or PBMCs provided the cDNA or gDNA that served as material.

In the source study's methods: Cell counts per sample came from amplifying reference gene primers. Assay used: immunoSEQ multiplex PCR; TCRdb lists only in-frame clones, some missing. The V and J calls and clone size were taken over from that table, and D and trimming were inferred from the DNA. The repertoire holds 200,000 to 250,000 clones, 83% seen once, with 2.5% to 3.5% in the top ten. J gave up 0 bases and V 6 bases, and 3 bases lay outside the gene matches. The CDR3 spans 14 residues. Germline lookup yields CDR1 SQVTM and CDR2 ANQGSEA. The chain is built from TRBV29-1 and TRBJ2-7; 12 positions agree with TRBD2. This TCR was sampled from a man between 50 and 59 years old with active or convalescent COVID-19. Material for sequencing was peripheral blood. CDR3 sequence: CSVVGLAGSYEQYF. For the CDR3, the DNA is TGCAGCGTGGTGGGACTAGCGGGCTCCTACGAGCAGTACTTC.